The 26 T cell receptor beta chains below all came from one sample that was sequenced in a study of control samples from healthy donors and cancer patients. The data were produced by immunoSEQ multiplex PCR, yet TCRdb's version contains in-frame clones alone and is incomplete. The sample has under 110,000 clones; 75% to 90% are singletons. The sample consisted of blood. Receptor source: a man aged 25 to 45 in good health.

The genes are TRBV28 and TRBJ2-7; D uncertain. Looked up from germline, CDR1 is MDHEN and CDR2 is SYDVKM. The V end lost 3 bases, the J end lost 2 bases, and 8 bases lay between the germline ends. The CDR3 extends over 13 amino acids. CDR3: CASSFAPAYEQYF. CDR3 DNA: TGTGCCAGCAGTTTTGCCCCGGCCTACGAGCAGTACTTC.

The chain uses TRBV5-1 and TRBJ2-5; maybe TRBD1 (5 bases). V gave up 7 bases and J gave up 3 bases, with 13 bases separating them. This CDR3 is 13 amino acids long. CDR1 is SGHRS and CDR2 is YFSETQ in the germline V gene. The CDR3 DNA reads TGCGCCAGCTCTCAACAGGTTAAAGAGACCCAGTACTTC. Protein sequence: CASSQQVKETQYF.

In its sample, this clone was seen once. The chain employs TRBV2 and TRBJ2-1; 8 bases map to TRBD2. Germline V gene data show CDR1 as SNHLY and CDR2 as FYNNEI. The CDR3 length is 16 residues. The J segment lost 7 bases and the V segment lost 6 bases, leaving 14 bases of the junction unmatched. CDR3 nucleotide sequence: TGTGCCAGCAGGGATCGAGGGACTAGTTTTGCGAATGAGCAGTTCTTC. Encoded protein: CASRDRGTSFANEQFF.

The chain employs TRBV5-4 and TRBJ2-3; D not certain. The germline CDR1 and CDR2 sequences are SGHNT and YYREEE (reference sequence). The CDR3 is 16 residues long. V lost 4 bases to trimming and J lost 2 bases, with 17 bases between them. In DNA form, the CDR3 reads TGTGCCAGCAGCCCACCAAGCACCCCGAACACAGATACGCAGTATTTT. Translated, it gives CASSPPSTPNTDTQYF.

This clone was seen only a few times. The V and J genes are TRBV5-1 and TRBJ2-3; 9 bases match TRBD1. The CDR3 covers 17 residues. Looked up from germline, CDR1 is SGHRS and CDR2 is YFSETQ. V shed 4 bases and J 4 bases; nucleotides not matched to a gene: 13. Here the CDR3 reads CASSLSTGTGYPDTQYF. The CDR3 coding sequence is TGCGCCAGCAGCCTCTCAACCGGGACAGGGTACCCAGATACGCAGTATTTT.

This clone was seen a handful of times. The chain combines TRBV6-2 or TRBV6-3 with TRBJ1-2; D unresolved. This CDR3 region has 11 residues. The V end was cut by 2 bases, the J end by 13 bases, with 11 bases between. Germline loops: CDR1 MNHEY, CDR2 SVGEGT. This CDR3 is CASSYIQFLTF. The CDR3 DNA reads as TGTGCCAGCAGTTACATACAGTTTCTCACCTTC.

CDR3 sequence: CASSELMRVSNTEAFF. In DNA form, the CDR3 reads TGCGCCAGCAGCGAACTCATGAGGGTCTCGAACACTGAAGCTTTCTTT. This rearrangement joins TRBV5-1 to TRBJ1-1; unclear D gene. V was clipped by 4 bases and J by 1 base, with 17 bases between them. The CDR3 sequence is 16 residues long. The germline gives CDR1 SGHRS, CDR2 YFSETQ.

This sequence joins TRBV5-1 and TRBJ2-2, with 9 bases matching TRBD1. Trimming cost V 4 bases and J 6 bases; bases outside gene matches: 22. CDR1 SGHRS and CDR2 YFSETQ come from the germline V gene. This CDR3 has 20 residues. The CDR3 sequence: CASSRLGNRGQSSVAGELFF. CDR3 in DNA: TGCGCCAGCAGCCGGCTCGGGAACAGGGGGCAATCATCCGTCGCCGGGGAGCTGTTTTTT.

In its sample, this clone was seen a few times. This rearrangement joins TRBV6-4 to TRBJ2-1, with 11 bases matching TRBD2. Germline-derived CDR1 and CDR2 are MRHNA and SNTAGT. The CDR3 contains 14 residues. After removal of 2 bases from V and 6 bases from J, the junction contained 0 bases not matched to a gene. CDR3 protein: CASSDLAGGNEQFF. DNA for the CDR3: TGTGCCAGCAGTGACCTAGCGGGGGGCAATGAGCAGTTCTTC.

This clone was observed a single time. V and J are TRBV10-1 and TRBJ1-1; perhaps TRBD1 as D (5 bases). Germline V CDR1 and CDR2: WNHNN, SYGVQD (reference sequence). Trimming removed 6 bases from V and 3 bases from J, with 17 bases in between. The CDR3 is 15 residues long. For the CDR3, the DNA is TGCGCCAGCAGATCCGAGCCCAGGGAGGACACTGAAGCTTTCTTT. It specifies CASRSEPREDTEAFF.

The V and J genes are TRBV6-5 and TRBJ1-3, with 7 nucleotides matching TRBD1. Germline V gene sequence: CDR1 MNHEY, CDR2 SVGAGI. With V trimmed by 5 bases and J by 4 bases, 5 bases remained unmatched. This CDR3 is 14 amino acids long. The chain's CDR3 is CASSTQGRGNTIYF. CDR3 DNA sequence: TGTGCCAGCAGTACACAGGGGCGAGGAAACACCATATATTTT.

The chain employs TRBV2 and TRBJ2-4; unclear D gene. This CDR3 is built from 10 residues. V lost 6 bases and J 16 bases, leaving 13 bases between the germline ends. Germline CDR1 is SNHLY and CDR2 is FYNNEI. CDR3 residues: CASSHRETYF. For the CDR3, the DNA is TGTGCCAGCAGCCACCGTGAGACATACTTC.

The V and J genes are TRBV4-3 and TRBJ2-5; unclear D gene. This CDR3 has 14 residues. Trimming left V 0 bases short and J 3 bases short, with 8 bases between. From germline, CDR1 is LGHNA and CDR2 YSLEER. The CDR3 DNA reads TGCGCCAGCAGCCAAGAATACGGCGAAGAGACCCAGTACTTC. This codes for CASSQEYGEETQYF.

This chain uses TRBV10-3 with TRBJ2-6; D is unclear. CDR1 ENHRY and CDR2 SYGVKD come from the germline V gene. CDR3 length: 13 residues. Between the trimmed V and J ends, which lost 6 bases and 1 base, there was a span of 4 bases. CDR3 sequence: CAISLSGANVLTF. CDR3 DNA: TGTGCCATCAGCTTATCTGGGGCCAACGTCCTGACTTTC.

This chain joins TRBV11-2 and TRBJ1-1, with D perhaps matching TRBD1 (6 bases). The CDR3 has 16 residues. Germline CDR1 and CDR2: SGHAT and FQNNGV. V lost 5 bases and J 4 bases, leaving 20 bases between the germline ends. This CDR3 reads CASSAGQTTFRTEAFF. For the CDR3, the DNA is TGTGCCAGCAGCGCTGGACAGACAACTTTTCGCACTGAAGCTTTCTTT.

The V and J genes are TRBV7-9 and TRBJ2-3, with D possibly TRBD2 on 5 matching bases. The V and J ends lost 3 bases and 0 bases respectively, with 10 bases between them. Germline CDR1 is SEHNR and CDR2 is FQNEAQ (reference sequence). The CDR3 covers 15 residues. The DNA of the CDR3 is TGTGCCAGCAGCTTGGCGGGCCTTAGCACAGATACGCAGTATTTT. As protein: CASSLAGLSTDTQYF.

This chain uses TRBV15 with TRBJ1-5, with TRBD1 as a possible D gene (6 bases). The CDR3 is 15 residues long. Trimming took off 3 bases at V and 5 bases at J, with 14 bases between the two ends. Germline values: CDR1 LNHNV, CDR2 YYDKDF (reference sequence). The CDR3 DNA reads as TGTGCCACCAGCAGGGAGGGGGACCGAGATCAGCCCCAGCATTTT. This sequence encodes CATSREGDRDQPQHF.

This clone was counted a single time. This sequence joins TRBV6-5 and TRBJ2-1; 9 positions agree with TRBD1. Germline CDR1 MNHEY, CDR2 SVGAGI. Trimming at V came to 4 bases and at J to 2 bases, leaving 3 bases not matched to a gene. The CDR3 totals 15 residues. The CDR3 region has the DNA TGTGCCAGCAGTTGGAACAGGGGGCCCTACAATGAGCAGTTCTTC. Residues: CASSWNRGPYNEQFF.

This chain connects TRBV5-4 to TRBJ1-2; possibly TRBD1 for D (6 bases). Deletions cut 6 bases from V and 6 bases from J, with 18 bases between. CDR3 size: 14 residues. Germline-derived CDR1 and CDR2 are SGHNT and YYREEE (reference sequence). The CDR3, as DNA: TGTGCCAGCACCCGGGGCGCAGGGGACGATGGCTACACCTTC. It is translated as CASTRGAGDDGYTF.

The V call is TRBV2, the J call TRBJ1-1; the match to TRBD1 covers 7 bases. J lost 3 bases, V lost 4 bases, and 8 bases had no gene match. CDR3 length: 15 residues. Germline CDR1 is SNHLY and CDR2 is FYNNEI. CDR3 protein: CASSVDRMFDTEAFF. The CDR3 nucleotides are TGTGCCAGCAGTGTGGACAGGATGTTCGACACTGAAGCTTTCTTT. Combining the CDR3 with reference TRBV2 and TRBJ1-1 gives the whole variable domain EPEVTQTPSHQVTQMGQEVILRCVPISNHLYFYWYRQILGQKVEFLVSFYNNEISEKSEIFDDQFSVERPDGSNFTLKIRSTKLEDSAMYFCASSVDRMFDTEAFFGQGTRLTVV.

The CDR3 region is CASSRQETSVGEQYF. CDR3 DNA: TGTGCCAGCAGTCGTCAGGAAACCTCTGTGGGGGAGCAGTACTTC. The genes are TRBV6-5 and TRBJ2-7; D remains unclear. The CDR3 contains 15 residues. Germline V gene lookup returns CDR1 MNHEY and CDR2 SVGAGI. Trimming took off 5 bases at V and 7 bases at J, with 21 bases between the two ends.

J is TRBJ2-7 and V is TRBV9; D is tentatively TRBD1 or TRBD2 (5 bases each). The length of the CDR3 is 13 residues. The germline V gene has CDR1 SGDLS and CDR2 YYNGEE. Trimming pared 4 bases from V and 2 bases from J, leaving 10 bases between. CDR3 region: CASSTGTTYEQYF. CDR3 sequence (DNA): TGTGCCAGCAGCACTGGGACGACCTACGAGCAGTACTTC. The entire variable domain, with the rest obtained from reference TRBV9 and TRBJ2-7, is as follows: DSGVTQTPKHLITATGQRVTLRCSPRSGDLSVYWYQQSLDQGLQFLIQYYNGEERAKGNILERFSAQQFPDLHSELNLSSLELGDSALYFCASSTGTTYEQYFGPGTRLTVT.

This chain joins TRBV4-3 and TRBJ2-1, with TRBD2 identical over 12 bases. The V and J ends lost 0 bases and 1 base, in that order; junction bases with no gene match: 1. Germline assignment: CDR1 LGHNA and CDR2 YSLEER. The CDR3 runs 17 residues. The CDR3 sequence is CASSQELAGGSYNEQFF. The DNA of the CDR3 is TGCGCCAGCAGCCAAGAACTAGCGGGAGGTTCCTACAATGAGCAGTTCTTC.

This chain uses TRBV10-1 with TRBJ1-1; D is perhaps TRBD1 (6 bases). CDR3 length: 13 residues. Germline CDR1 and CDR2: WNHNN and SYGVQD (reference sequence). V was shortened by 4 bases and J by 7 bases, with 13 bases between the two germline ends. CDR3 sequence (DNA): TGCGCCAGCAGTGTTTCAGGGGAAAATGAAGCTTTCTTT. Translated: CASSVSGENEAFF.

The V and J genes are TRBV6-6 and TRBJ1-5, with no clear D. CDR1 and CDR2 from the germline V gene are MNHNY and SVGAGI (reference sequence). CDR3 length equals 14 residues. Deletions cut 4 bases from V and 4 bases from J, with 11 bases between. The CDR3 bases are TGTGCCAGCAGTTTCGAGGGCCCTAATCAGCCCCAGCATTTT. Encoded protein: CASSFEGPNQPQHF.

The chain links TRBV14 to TRBJ2-7, with D hard to call. This CDR3 is 17 amino acids long. Between the trimmed V and J ends, which lost 2 bases and 0 bases, there was a span of 17 bases. Germline V CDR1 and CDR2: SGHDN, FVKESK. The CDR3 coding sequence is TGTGCCAGCAGCCAAACCCCCGGTGGGTCGAGCTCCTACGAGCAGTACTTC. Protein sequence: CASSQTPGGSSSYEQYF.